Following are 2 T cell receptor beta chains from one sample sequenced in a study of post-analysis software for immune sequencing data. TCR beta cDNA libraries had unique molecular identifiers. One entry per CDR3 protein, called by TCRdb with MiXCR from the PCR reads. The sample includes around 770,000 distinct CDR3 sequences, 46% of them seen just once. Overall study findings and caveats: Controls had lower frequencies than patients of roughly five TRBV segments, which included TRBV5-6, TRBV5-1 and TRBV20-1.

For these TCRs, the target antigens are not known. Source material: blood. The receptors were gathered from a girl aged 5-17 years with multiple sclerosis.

The CDR3 loop reads CSARVAPVTEETQYF. For the CDR3, the DNA is TGCAGTGCTAGGGTGGCACCGGTGACTGAGGAGACCCAGTACTTC. V usage is TRBV20-1 and J usage is TRBJ2-7; D is undetermined. The J call may be incorrect, as the DNA end agrees better with TRBJ2-5. CDR1 is DFQATT, CDR2 SNEGSKA, per germline (reference sequence). CDR3 length: 15 residues.

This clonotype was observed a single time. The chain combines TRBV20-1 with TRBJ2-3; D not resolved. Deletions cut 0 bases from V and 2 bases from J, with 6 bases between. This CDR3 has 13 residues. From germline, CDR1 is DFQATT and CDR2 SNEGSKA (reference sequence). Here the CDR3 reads CSAREWVTDTQYF. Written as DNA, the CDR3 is TGCAGTGCTAGAGAGTGGGTCACAGATACGCAGTATTTT.